Each of the 12 T cell receptor beta chains below was sequenced from the same sample in a study of control samples from healthy donors and cancer patients. Here immunoSEQ multiplex PCR was the method, and the copy in TCRdb shows in-frame clones only, minus some. The sample includes around 50,000 clones, 80% to 90% of them seen just once. Sequenced: PBMCs. The source of these receptors is a woman aged 50 to 60 with lung cancer.

The chain joins TRBV6-2 or TRBV6-3 to TRBJ1-2; D ambiguous. CDR1 MNHEY and CDR2 SVGEGT come from the germline V gene. V was clipped by 5 bases and J by 4 bases, with 11 bases between them. The CDR3 totals 13 residues. This chain's CDR3 is CASSPDGFYGYTF. The CDR3 region has the DNA TGTGCCAGCAGTCCAGACGGATTCTATGGCTACACCTTC.

The sample holds a few counts of this clone. The gene calls are TRBV6-5 and TRBJ1-3; D is perhaps TRBD1 (5 bases). Trimming removed 7 bases at V and 3 bases at J, with 13 bases between. The CDR3 extends over 14 amino acids. Germline CDR1 reads MNHEY; CDR2 reads SVGAGI. CDR3 loop: CASKAQEYGNTIYF. The CDR3 DNA sequence: TGTGCCAGCAAGGCACAGGAGTATGGAAACACCATATATTTT.

The genes are TRBV19 and TRBJ1-6; D gene uncertain. CDR1 is LNHDA and CDR2 is SQIVND in the germline V gene (reference sequence). With 7 bases removed from V and 7 bases from J, the gap between germline ends came to 11 bases. The CDR3 has 13 residues. This CDR3 is CASKESANSPLHF. CDR3 nucleotides: TGTGCCAGTAAAGAGTCTGCGAATTCACCCCTCCACTTT.

V gene TRBV19 combines with J gene TRBJ2-2; 11 bases are a match to TRBD1. Per germline, CDR1 LNHDA and CDR2 SQIVND (reference sequence). This CDR3 has 18 amino acids. The ends lost 2 bases at V and 1 base at J; junction bases unmatched: 6. As DNA, the CDR3 is TGTGCCAGTAGTATAAGGACAGGGGGCATGGTGAACACCGGGGAGCTGTTTTTT. Translation gives CASSIRTGGMVNTGELFF. Filled out from reference TRBV19 and TRBJ2-2, the complete variable domain reads DGGITQSPKYLFRKEGQNVTLSCEQNLNHDAMYWYRQDPGQGLRLIYYSQIVNDFQKGDIAEGYSVSREKKESFPLTVTSAQKNPTAFYLCASSIRTGGMVNTGELFFGEGSRLTVL.

The chain couples TRBV7-9 to TRBJ1-1; no firm D call. The CDR3 runs 13 residues. Germline loops: CDR1 SEHNR, CDR2 FQNEAQ (reference sequence). Trimming left V 5 bases short and J 6 bases short, with 13 bases between. In DNA form, the CDR3 reads TGTGCCAGCAGCGCTACAGTGGCTCCTGAAGCTTTCTTT. The encoded protein is CASSATVAPEAFF. Full variable domain (rest looked up from reference TRBV7-9 and TRBJ1-1): DTGVSQNPRHKITKRGQNVTFRCDPISEHNRLYWYRQTLGQGPEFLTYFQNEAQLEKSRLLSDRFSAERPKGSFSTLEIQRTEQGDSAMYLCASSATVAPEAFFGQGTRLTVV.

This chain joins TRBV5-6 and TRBJ1-2, with 12 bases fitting TRBD1. The length of the CDR3 is 17 residues. Losses at the gene ends were 5 bases for V and 4 bases for J; bases not matched to a gene: 12. CDR1 and CDR2 from the germline V gene are SGHDT and YYEEEE. The CDR3: CASSPYRDRGQSYGYTF. DNA of the CDR3: TGTGCCAGCAGTCCTTACCGGGACAGGGGGCAGAGCTATGGCTACACCTTC.

V and J are TRBV9 and TRBJ1-2; TRBD1 agrees at 7 bases. V was clipped by 4 bases and J by 0 bases; unmatched bases: 9. This CDR3 has 16 amino acids. CDR1 and CDR2 (germline): SGDLS, YYNGEE. As DNA, the CDR3 is TGTGCCAGCAGCACTCACCGGGACAGAGCTAACTATGGCTACACCTTC. The encoded protein is CASSTHRDRANYGYTF.

The gene calls are TRBV2 and TRBJ1-1; no clear D gene. Trimming removed 1 base from V and 2 bases from J, with 8 bases in between. This CDR3 comprises 14 residues. Germline loops: CDR1 SNHLY, CDR2 FYNNEI. CDR3 loop: CASSEDRINTEAFF. CDR3 in DNA: TGTGCCAGCAGTGAAGACAGAATAAACACTGAAGCTTTCTTT.

The V call is TRBV30, the J call TRBJ1-1, with D uncertain. Germline V gives CDR1 GTSNPN, CDR2 SVGIG (reference sequence). The CDR3 is 13 residues long. Trimming removed 2 bases from V and 4 bases from J, with 11 bases in between. DNA of the CDR3: TGTGCCTGGAGTCACGGGGAGGGCACTGAAGCTTTCTTT. Its protein product is CAWSHGEGTEAFF.

The chain recombines TRBV6-5 with TRBJ2-5; D unresolved. The germline CDR1 and CDR2 sequences are MNHEY and SVGAGI. Trimming stripped 3 bases from V and 0 bases from J, with 8 bases between. The CDR3 loop spans 14 amino acids. The CDR3 coding sequence is TGTGCCAGCAGTTATAGCCTGTACCAAGAGACCCAGTACTTC. Its translation: CASSYSLYQETQYF.

The chain uses TRBV28 and TRBJ2-1; 15 nucleotides agree with TRBD2. V was pared by 6 bases and J by 4 bases, with 4 bases of the junction left unmatched. The germline CDR1 and CDR2 sequences are MDHEN and SYDVKM. The CDR3 has 16 residues. CDR3 region: CASRGLAGGLYNEQFF. The CDR3 DNA sequence: TGTGCCAGCAGGGGACTAGCGGGGGGTTTATACAATGAGCAGTTCTTC.

The rearrangement joins TRBV15 to TRBJ2-1; TRBD2 matches 10 bases. Trimming cost V 1 base and J 5 bases; bases outside gene matches: 2. The CDR3 is made up of 15 amino acids. Germline V gene sequence: CDR1 LNHNV, CDR2 YYDKDF (reference sequence). CDR3 sequence (DNA): TGTGCCACCAGCAGAGCCAGCGGGGGGGACAATGAGCAGTTCTTC. Protein sequence: CATSRASGGDNEQFF.